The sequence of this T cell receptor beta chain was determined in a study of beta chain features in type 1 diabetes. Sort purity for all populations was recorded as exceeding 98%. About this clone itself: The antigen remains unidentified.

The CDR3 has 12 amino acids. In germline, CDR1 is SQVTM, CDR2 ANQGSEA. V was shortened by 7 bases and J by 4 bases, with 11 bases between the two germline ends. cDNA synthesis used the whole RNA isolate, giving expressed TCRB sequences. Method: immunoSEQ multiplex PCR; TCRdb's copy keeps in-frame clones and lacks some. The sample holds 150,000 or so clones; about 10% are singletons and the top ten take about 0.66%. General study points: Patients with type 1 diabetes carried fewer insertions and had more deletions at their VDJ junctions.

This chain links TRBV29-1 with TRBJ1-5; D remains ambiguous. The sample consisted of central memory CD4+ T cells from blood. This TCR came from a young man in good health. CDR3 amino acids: CSAVDGNQPQHF. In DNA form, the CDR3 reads TGCAGCGCGGTTGACGGGAATCAGCCCCAGCATTTT. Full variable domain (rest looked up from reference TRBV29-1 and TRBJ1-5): SAVISQKPSRDICQRGTSLTIQCQVDSQVTMMFWYRQQPGQSLTLIATANQGSEATYESGFVIDKFPISRPNLTFSTLTVSNMSPEDSSIYLCSAVDGNQPQHFGDGTRLSIL.